This T cell receptor (beta chain) emerged from a study of T cell clones after liver transplantation. CDR1 MNHNY and CDR2 SVGAGI come from the germline V gene (reference sequence). This CDR3 is built from 14 residues. V lost 2 bases and J lost 8, with 13 bases in between. Sequenced by immunoSEQ multiplex PCR; TCRdb stores in-frame clones only, minus some. The sample shows around 120,000 clones, approximately 90% of them seen only once. Regarding the study as a whole: Post-transplant, graft-donor-reactive CD4 TCRbeta sequences in blood dropped significantly in most of the 8 subjects.

Remarks on this clone: The antigen is not known.

The V call is TRBV6-6, the J call TRBJ2-4; D may be TRBD1 (6 bases). The material sequenced was CD4+ T cells from blood, taken 12 months after liver transplant. The sequence derives from a human patient who received a liver transplant. Some T cells may be the graft donor's. The CDR3, as DNA: TGTGCCAGCAGTTACCTCGACAGGTTAGACATTCAGTACTTC. Its protein product is CASSYLDRLDIQYF.